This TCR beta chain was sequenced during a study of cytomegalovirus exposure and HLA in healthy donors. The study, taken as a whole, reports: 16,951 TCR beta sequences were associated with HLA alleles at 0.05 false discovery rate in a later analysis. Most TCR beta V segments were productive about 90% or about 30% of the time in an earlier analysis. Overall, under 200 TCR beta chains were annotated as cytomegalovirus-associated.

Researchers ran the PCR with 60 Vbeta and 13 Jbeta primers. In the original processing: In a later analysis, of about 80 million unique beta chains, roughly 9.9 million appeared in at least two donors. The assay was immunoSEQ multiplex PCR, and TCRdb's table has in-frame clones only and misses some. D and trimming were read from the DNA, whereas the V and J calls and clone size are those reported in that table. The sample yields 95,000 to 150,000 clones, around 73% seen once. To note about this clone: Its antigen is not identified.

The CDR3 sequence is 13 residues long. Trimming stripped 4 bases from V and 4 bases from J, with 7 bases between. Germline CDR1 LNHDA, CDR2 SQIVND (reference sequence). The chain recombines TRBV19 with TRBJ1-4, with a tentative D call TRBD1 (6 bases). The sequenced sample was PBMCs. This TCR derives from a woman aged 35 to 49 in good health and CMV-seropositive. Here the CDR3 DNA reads TGTGCCAGTAGTAGGGGACATAATGAAAAACTGTTTTTT. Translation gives CASSRGHNEKLFF.